This T cell receptor beta chain was captured by sequencing in a study of CDR3 diversity in severe acne. The CDR3 contains 15 residues. Trimming pared 0 bases from V and 3 bases from J, leaving 12 bases between. Per germline, CDR1 DFQATT and CDR2 SNEGSKA (reference sequence). In TCRdb, the PCR reads were re-called with MiXCR into one record per CDR3 protein. The sample contains about 84,000 distinct CDR3 sequences, roughly 51% of which appear only once. This clonotype was observed many times. The sequenced sample consisted of blood. The clonotype originates from a male donor in good health, without acne. The chain has TRBV20-1 and TRBJ1-5; D perhaps matches TRBD1 (6 bases). The CDR3, as DNA: TGCAGTGCTAGAGATGGCCAGGGGTACAATCAGCCCCAGCATTTT. Its protein product is CSARDGQGYNQPQHF.